The subject of this entry is one T cell receptor beta chain. Trimming removed 5 bases at V and 0 bases at J, with 16 bases between. Germline lookup yields CDR1 GTSNPN and CDR2 SVGIG (reference sequence). CDR3 length equals 15 residues. The entry originates in a study of cytomegalovirus exposure and HLA in healthy donors. The study ran its PCR with 60 Vbeta and 13 Jbeta primers. TCRdb's table, derived via immunoSEQ multiplex PCR, lists solely in-frame clones and lacks some. Among 150,000 to 200,000 clones, 70% to 80% were seen once, and the ten largest hold 1.4%. The chain joins TRBV30 to TRBJ1-1, with a tentative D call TRBD1 (5 bases). The source of this sequence is a woman in her twenties or thirties in good health and CMV-seropositive. The sample comprised PBMCs. Here the CDR3 reads CAWGRGGTMNTEAFF. The CDR3 region has the DNA TGTGCCTGGGGTCGGGGGGGGACCATGAACACTGAAGCTTTCTTT.